The clone carrying this T cell receptor beta chain was detected a few times. Antigen specificity is unknown. These data belong to a study of CD8+ T cells in alopecia areata. Study-level findings and limits: In lesional scalp, particularly from alopecia totalis/universalis, clonality was higher than in normal scalp. Researchers reported that TCR sharing among patients proved less clear than in mice, possibly HLA-linked.

The treatment was: oral pan-JAK inhibitor, 5-10 mg twice daily. Extracted from the samples, RNA was reverse transcribed into cDNA to serve as the sequencing template. This table comes from immunoSEQ multiplex PCR, and its TCRdb copy is limited to in-frame clones, with some not included. The sample lists over 150,000 clones; 45% to 75% were seen once. This specimen was CD4+ T cells sorted from blood, taken at week 4, from a patient treated with tofacitinib. The source is a human donor with alopecia areata.

This CDR3 is CSVEDRQGTYGYTF. For the CDR3, the DNA is TGCAGCGTTGAAGATCGGCAGGGGACCTATGGCTACACCTTC. This chain connects TRBV29-1 to TRBJ1-2; perhaps TRBD1 as D (6 bases). The V gene's germline CDR1 is SQVTM and CDR2 ANQGSEA. The V end was cut by 0 bases, the J end by 4 bases, with 12 bases between. The CDR3 is 14 residues long. The variable domain in full, with the rest retrieved from reference TRBV29-1 and TRBJ1-2, is SAVISQKPSRDICQRGTSLTIQCQVDSQVTMMFWYRQQPGQSLTLIATANQGSEATYESGFVIDKFPISRPNLTFSTLTVSNMSPEDSSIYLCSVEDRQGTYGYTFGSGTRLTVV.